Presented here are 29 T cell receptor beta chains from one specimen sequenced in a study of shared T cell receptors in the human thymus (dated by TCRdb to the early 2020s). Library creation used the immunoSEQ multiplex PCR assay. Here the immuneACCESS table is served through TCRdb, limited to in-frame sequences with V and J called. Missing clones are a known gap in these copies; in checked studies unresolved V genes cover under half, and the rest lacks a known reason. Within this sample are hundreds of thousands of clones, with around 87% of them counted one time only. Jointly, the top ten make up 0.0094% of the sample. The sample was also reused in another study, on human thymus T cells.

The sequenced sample consisted of thymocytes. These receptors came from a boy in the first two years of life with a congenital heart defect. Donor details come from another sample of the same person, matched by shared clones.

Notes on this clone: Different DNA sequences within this sample yield the same CDR3. CDR3 region: CASSQDREIGVSPLHF. The CDR3 DNA is TGCGCCAGCAGCCAAGATAGGGAAATAGGGGTTTCACCCCTCCACTTT. The gene calls are TRBV4-3 and TRBJ1-6, with TRBD1 as a possible D gene (5 bases). V gave up 0 bases and J gave up 9 bases, with 15 bases separating them. From germline, CDR1 is LGHNA and CDR2 YSLEER. The length of the CDR3 is 16 residues.

The chain uses TRBV19 and TRBJ1-1, with 7 positions matching TRBD1. From germline, CDR1 is LNHDA and CDR2 SQIVND (reference sequence). The CDR3 loop spans 13 amino acids. Germline trimming cut 5 bases from V and 1 base from J; bases unmatched to any gene: 1. CDR3 nucleotides: TGTGCCAGTAGTGACAGGGAGAACACTGAAGCTTTCTTT. Protein sequence: CASSDRENTEAFF.

The chain joins TRBV27 to TRBJ1-4; no reliable D call. Germline V gene lookup returns CDR1 MNHEY and CDR2 SMNVEV (reference sequence). The ends were cut back, 4 bases at V and 4 bases at J, with 7 bases in the middle. The CDR3 covers 13 residues. This CDR3 reads CASSYGLNEKLFF. The CDR3 DNA is TGTGCCAGCAGTTACGGACTTAATGAAAAACTGTTTTTT.

The count of this clone is one. The chain is built from TRBV20-1 and TRBJ1-6, with no clear D. Trimming shortened V by 6 bases and J by 13 bases, and 4 bases separated the two germline ends. This CDR3 comprises 8 residues. Germline CDR1 reads DFQATT; CDR2 reads SNEGSKA (reference sequence). CDR3 DNA sequence: TGCAGTGCCCCTCCCCTCCACTTT. Amino acids: CSAPPLHF.

V usage is TRBV25-1 and J usage is TRBJ2-3; D is uncertain. The germline V gene encodes CDR1 MGHDK and CDR2 SYGVNS. The V end lost 4 bases, the J end lost 4 bases, and 3 bases lay between the germline ends. The CDR3 spans 11 residues. The CDR3 loop reads CASSASDTQYF. CDR3 DNA sequence: TGTGCCAGCAGTGCTTCAGATACGCAGTATTTT. Combining the CDR3 with reference TRBV25-1 and TRBJ2-3 gives the whole variable domain EADIYQTPRYLVIGTGKKITLECSQTMGHDKMYWYQQDPGMELHLIHYSYGVNSTEKGDLSSESTVSRIRTEHFPLTLESARPSHTSQYLCASSASDTQYFGPGTRLTVL.

The V gene is TRBV19, the J gene TRBJ2-3; TRBD2 aligns across 15 bases. Germline V gene data show CDR1 as LNHDA and CDR2 as SQIVND (reference sequence). This CDR3 spans 19 amino acids. Trimming at V came to 3 bases and at J to 6 bases, leaving 13 bases not matched to a gene. The CDR3 sequence is CASSILSGGTSGRLDTQYF. CDR3 nucleotides: TGTGCCAGTAGTATCTTAAGTGGCGGGACTAGCGGGAGGTTGGATACGCAGTATTTT.

This chain uses TRBV14 with TRBJ2-5; a weak D match, TRBD1 (5 bases). This CDR3 is 13 amino acids long. V shed 0 bases and J shed 3 bases, with 5 bases lying between them. The germline CDR1 and CDR2 sequences are SGHDN and FVKESK. CDR3 DNA: TGTGCCAGCAGCCAAGAGACAGAAGAGACCCAGTACTTC. Translating gives CASSQETEETQYF.

The chain joins TRBV6-5 to TRBJ1-1; D is perhaps TRBD1 (5 bases). The CDR3 is 15 amino acids. Looked up from germline, CDR1 is MNHEY and CDR2 is SVGAGI. V lost 2 bases, J lost 6 bases, and 16 bases lay in between. CDR3 nucleotide sequence: TGTGCCAGCAGTTACAAGATCGAGGCGGGGGCTGAAGCTTTCTTT. Translation gives CASSYKIEAGAEAFF.

The gene calls are TRBV14 and TRBJ2-5; maybe TRBD2 (6 bases). There are 18 residues in the CDR3. Trimming removed 0 bases from V and 4 bases from J, with 21 bases in between. Germline V gene lookup returns CDR1 SGHDN and CDR2 FVKESK. CDR3 sequence reads: CASSQDRGSGLLPETQYF. The CDR3 nucleotides read TGTGCCAGCAGCCAAGATCGGGGTTCGGGACTCCTTCCAGAGACCCAGTACTTC.

The CDR3 DNA follows: TGTGCCCGACAGGGGGCCAAGGGCACAGATACGCAGTATTTT. Translating it yields CARQGAKGTDTQYF. V gene TRBV30 combines with J gene TRBJ2-3; TRBD1 agrees at 10 bases. CDR3 length: 14 amino acids. Germline assignment: CDR1 GTSNPN and CDR2 SVGIG (reference sequence). Trimming removed 8 bases from V and 1 base from J; junction bases left unmatched: 6.

This clone was observed once. This chain connects TRBV27 to TRBJ1-1; maybe TRBD1 (5 bases). V lost 5 bases and J lost 6, with 13 bases in between. Germline V CDR1 and CDR2: MNHEY, SMNVEV (reference sequence). CDR3 length equals 13 residues. The CDR3 sequence is CASSPQGAAEAFF. The CDR3 DNA follows: TGTGCCAGCAGTCCGCAGGGTGCCGCTGAAGCTTTCTTT.

The gene calls are TRBV27 and TRBJ2-1; 11 bases line up with TRBD2. The length of the CDR3 is 18 residues. Trimming removed 0 bases from V and 3 bases from J; junction bases left unmatched: 7. Looked up from germline, CDR1 is MNHEY and CDR2 is SMNVEV (reference sequence). As DNA, the CDR3 is TGTGCCAGCAGTTTATCTCACCGGCTAGCGGGGGGCTACAATGAGCAGTTCTTC. This encodes CASSLSHRLAGGYNEQFF.

This chain joins TRBV20-1 and TRBJ1-3; D is uncertain. Trimming stripped 6 bases from V and 4 bases from J, with 7 bases between. This CDR3 contains 11 residues. Germline lookup yields CDR1 DFQATT and CDR2 SNEGSKA (reference sequence). CDR3 bases: TGCAGTGCAACACAGGGAAACACCATATATTTT. Its translation is CSATQGNTIYF.

This sequence joins TRBV4-3 and TRBJ2-4; 8 nucleotides align to TRBD1. Germline lookup yields CDR1 LGHNA and CDR2 YSLEER. The CDR3 length is 17 residues. V dropped 0 bases and J dropped 3; count of bases not matched to a gene: 7. CDR3 amino acids: CASSQDVRGRGKNIQYF. For the CDR3, the DNA is TGCGCCAGCAGCCAAGATGTCAGGGGGCGCGGCAAAAACATTCAGTACTTC.

The chain couples TRBV5-4 to TRBJ2-3; D remains ambiguous. Germline CDR1 is SGHNT and CDR2 is YYREEE (reference sequence). V was shortened by 0 bases and J by 9 bases, with 11 bases between the two germline ends. The CDR3 consists of 13 residues. The CDR3 DNA reads as TGTGCCAGCAGCTTGGTACCAGCGAGCACGCAGTATTTT. Protein sequence: CASSLVPASTQYF. The full variable domain, completed using reference TRBV5-4 and TRBJ2-3, is ETGVTQSPTHLIKTRGQQVTLRCSSQSGHNTVSWYQQALGQGPQFIFQYYREEENGRGNFPPRFSGLQFPNYSSELNVNALELDDSALYLCASSLVPASTQYFGPGTRLTVL.

The chain joins TRBV28 to TRBJ2-1; TRBD2 matches 9 bases. The V segment lost 6 bases and the J segment 7 bases; nucleotides outside the gene matches: 13. The germline V gene encodes CDR1 MDHEN and CDR2 SYDVKM. The CDR3 is made up of 16 amino acids. CDR3 region: CASRSTGGGAENEQFF. CDR3 bases: TGTGCCAGCAGGTCCACCGGCGGGGGGGCGGAAAATGAGCAGTTCTTC.

The chain uses TRBV5-8 and TRBJ2-1, with a weak D call TRBD1 (6 bases). This CDR3 spans 17 amino acids. Deletions cut 1 base from V and 7 bases from J, with 21 bases between. Germline V gives CDR1 SGHTS, CDR2 YDEGEE. The CDR3 nucleotides are TGTGCCAGCAGCTTGAAGACAGGTCATTGCCCTACAAATGAGCAGTTCTTC. This translates into CASSLKTGHCPTNEQFF.

The genes are TRBV4-3 and TRBJ1-2, with 8 nucleotides matching TRBD1. V shed 1 base and J 5 bases; nucleotides not matched to a gene: 6. The CDR3 contains 15 residues. Germline-derived CDR1 and CDR2 are LGHNA and YSLEER. The CDR3 coding sequence is TGCGCCAGCAGCCAAGTTCGACAGGGGATTTATGGCTACACCTTC. It yields the protein CASSQVRQGIYGYTF.

This chain uses TRBV29-1 with TRBJ2-1, with D possibly matching TRBD2 (5 bases). Per germline, CDR1 SQVTM and CDR2 ANQGSEA. The CDR3 length is 14 residues. V dropped 7 bases and J dropped 3 bases, with 16 bases sitting between them. CDR3 DNA sequence: TGCAGCGCCGGAACCGGACTTAGCTACAATGAGCAGTTCTTC. Its protein product is CSAGTGLSYNEQFF.

This chain links TRBV29-1 with TRBJ2-1, with D possibly being TRBD2 (6 bases). V was clipped by 0 bases and J by 0 bases, with 24 bases between them. In germline, CDR1 is SQVTM, CDR2 ANQGSEA. The CDR3 length is 20 residues. The CDR3 loop reads CSVEDRFWRGHRSSYNEQFF. CDR3 sequence (DNA): TGCAGCGTTGAAGATCGCTTTTGGCGGGGTCACAGAAGCTCCTACAATGAGCAGTTCTTC.

This chain uses TRBV4-1 with TRBJ2-1; TRBD1 might be the D (5 bases). V was clipped by 0 bases and J by 4 bases, with 10 bases between them. The CDR3 has 15 residues. Germline V gene lookup returns CDR1 MGHRA and CDR2 YSYEKL. This chain's CDR3 is CASSQDQGSYNEQFF. The CDR3 DNA follows: TGCGCCAGCAGCCAAGACCAGGGATCTTACAATGAGCAGTTCTTC.

The chain couples TRBV27 to TRBJ2-5, with D perhaps matching TRBD2 (5 bases). The CDR3 length is 16 residues. Germline-derived CDR1 and CDR2 are MNHEY and SMNVEV (reference sequence). V was shortened by 2 bases and J by 3 bases, with 16 bases between the two germline ends. The CDR3 nucleotides read TGTGCCAGCAGTTTAGAGGCGGGCCTGAGGGAAGAGACCCAGTACTTC. The encoded protein is CASSLEAGLREETQYF.

This chain links TRBV18 with TRBJ2-7; TRBD1 might be the D (5 bases). There are 14 residues in the CDR3. The germline V gene encodes CDR1 KGHSH and CDR2 LQKENI. V was cut by 3 bases and J by 1 base, with 10 bases left in between. DNA of the CDR3: TGTGCCAGCTCACCGTCGGCAGGGTCCTACGAGCAGTACTTC. It translates to CASSPSAGSYEQYF.

The gene calls are TRBV11-3 and TRBJ1-1; 8 positions match TRBD1. The junction had 3 bases not matched to a gene; V was cut back by 5 bases and J by 1 base. Germline CDR1 reads SGHNT; CDR2 reads YENEEA. This CDR3 is 14 amino acids long. The DNA of the CDR3 is TGTGCCAGCAGCCTGGGGACAGGGAACACTGAAGCTTTCTTT. Translating gives CASSLGTGNTEAFF.

The genes are TRBV28 and TRBJ2-7; 7 nucleotides align to TRBD2. V lost 10 bases and J lost 3; bases outside the gene matches: 18. Germline CDR1 and CDR2: MDHEN and SYDVKM. The CDR3 covers 16 residues. CDR3 residues: CATVTATPSGSYEQYF. Here the CDR3 DNA reads TGTGCCACCGTCACAGCTACCCCTAGCGGAAGCTACGAGCAGTACTTC.

The chain employs TRBV25-1 and TRBJ2-7; 9 nucleotides line up with TRBD2. CDR1 and CDR2 (germline): MGHDK, SYGVNS. V shed 0 bases, J shed 4 bases, and the junction held 7 bases outside the gene matches. CDR3 length equals 16 residues. CDR3 coding DNA: TGTGCCAGCAGTGAATACCGGCGGGAGGGCGGGTACGAGCAGTACTTC. Encoded protein: CASSEYRREGGYEQYF.

The chain carries TRBV4-3 and TRBJ2-7; D possibly corresponds to TRBD2 (5 bases). CDR3 size: 18 residues. Trimming took 0 bases from V and 0 from J, leaving 18 bases between them. Germline V CDR1 and CDR2: LGHNA, YSLEER. The CDR3 here is CASSQDSSRAAPSYEQYF. In DNA, the CDR3 is TGCGCCAGCAGCCAAGATTCGAGTAGAGCGGCCCCCTCCTACGAGCAGTACTTC.

The chain is built from TRBV4-3 and TRBJ2-3; TRBD2 might be the D (5 bases). The V end was cut by 0 bases, the J end by 2 bases, with 15 bases between. CDR1 LGHNA and CDR2 YSLEER come from the germline V gene. This CDR3 has 17 amino acids. The CDR3 nucleotides are TGCGCCAGCAGCCAAGATAAGAGCGGTTCCCCCACAGATACGCAGTATTTT. Translated, it gives CASSQDKSGSPTDTQYF.

This clone appeared once. The genes are TRBV27 and TRBJ2-7; D perhaps matches TRBD1 (6 bases). V lost 5 bases and J 5 bases, leaving 13 bases between the germline ends. Germline assignment: CDR1 MNHEY and CDR2 SMNVEV (reference sequence). The CDR3 extends over 13 amino acids. CDR3 DNA sequence: TGTGCCAGCAGTGCCACAGGGTCCAACGAGCAGTACTTC. Its translation is CASSATGSNEQYF.